This TCR beta chain was observed in a study of T cell clones after liver transplantation. A remark on this clone: As yet, its antigen is unknown.

Findings and caveats of the study: The donor-reactive repertoire was only partly measurable in two subjects, lacking donor cells. Small, mixed patient groups and varying post-transplant times limit these conclusions.

Sequencing was performed with immunoSEQ multiplex PCR; in TCRdb, only in-frame clones are kept and a portion is missing. Of approximately 100,000 clones listed, roughly 80% are singletons. The CDR3 spans 14 residues. Per germline, CDR1 LNHDA and CDR2 SQIVND (reference sequence). With 7 bases clipped from V and 6 bases from J, the junction kept 8 bases outside the gene matches. The chain is built from TRBV19 and TRBJ2-2; 7 bases are shared with TRBD2. The sequenced sample was CD4+ T cells from blood, obtained before liver transplant. This clonotype originated in a human donor who received a liver transplant. The CDR3 here is CASMGEGLSGELFF. The CDR3 region has the DNA TGTGCCAGTATGGGGGAGGGCCTGTCCGGGGAGCTGTTTTTT.